This T cell receptor beta chain is from a study of blood T cell repertoires in COVID-19. Overall study: From T cells, B-cell-depleted T cells, or PBMCs came the material, which was cDNA or gDNA.

Cohort placement rested on clinical history that participants reported themselves. Profiled with immunoSEQ multiplex PCR; TCRdb holds only in-frame clones, not every one. Found here are 150,000 to 200,000 clones, approximately 89% of them singletons; the top ten hold approximately 0.8%. Between the trimmed V and J ends, which lost 3 bases and 0 bases, there was a span of 13 bases. This CDR3 comprises 15 residues. Germline values: CDR1 SGHRS, CDR2 YFSETQ. Sequencing used PBMCs or T cells enriched from blood (not recorded which). The sequence derives from a woman under 30 who had recovered from COVID-19. The V call is TRBV5-1, the J call TRBJ2-7; weak D call: TRBD1 (6 bases). As DNA, the CDR3 is TGCGCCAGCAGCTCTCAACAGGGACCCTCCTACGAGCAGTACTTC. Amino acids: CASSSQQGPSYEQYF.